A single sample is the source of the 22 T cell receptor beta chains below, sequenced in a study of blood T cell repertoires in COVID-19 (dated by TCRdb to the early 2020s). The library was built by means of the immunoSEQ multiplex PCR assay. The clones in this table, taken by TCRdb from immuneACCESS, are in-frame only. Not every clone is retained; where verified, under half of the shortfall comes from an unresolved V gene, and the cause of the rest is unknown. Across this sample there are approximately 100,000 clones, with approximately 91% seen only once. About 6% of the sample comes from the top ten. Sample: peripheral blood. These receptors came from a woman aged 55-70 years with acute or convalescent COVID-19.

This chain links TRBV27 with TRBJ2-3, with D maybe TRBD2 (6 bases). V was cut by 5 bases and J by 3 bases, with 15 bases left in between. The germline V gene has CDR1 MNHEY and CDR2 SMNVEV (reference sequence). The CDR3 sequence is 15 residues long. CDR3 sequence: CASSLQRGMTDTQYF. The CDR3 DNA reads TGTGCCAGCAGTCTTCAACGGGGGATGACAGATACGCAGTATTTT.

The chain couples TRBV9 to TRBJ2-7; 10 bases map to TRBD2. This CDR3 is 15 amino acids long. V shed 2 bases and J 3 bases; nucleotides not matched to a gene: 5. Germline CDR1 and CDR2: SGDLS and YYNGEE. The CDR3 sequence is CASSVLAGAYYEQYF. CDR3 sequence (DNA): TGTGCCAGCAGCGTCCTAGCGGGAGCTTACTACGAGCAGTACTTC.

The chain employs TRBV7-2 and TRBJ1-1; 10 bases are shared with TRBD1. Germline CDR1 is SGHTA and CDR2 is FQGNSA. There are 16 residues in the CDR3. After removal of 4 bases from V and 2 bases from J, the junction contained 7 bases not matched to a gene. The CDR3 here is CASSYSSTGGNTEAFF. The CDR3 DNA reads TGTGCCAGCAGCTACTCCTCGACAGGGGGCAACACTGAAGCTTTCTTT.

This sequence joins TRBV2 and TRBJ2-7; weak D call: TRBD2 (6 bases). The CDR3 runs to 13 residues. V was clipped by 4 bases and J by 5 bases, with 12 bases between them. CDR1 is SNHLY, CDR2 FYNNEI, per germline. CDR3 amino acids: CASSVSGVDEQYV. The CDR3 DNA follows: TGTGCCAGCAGTGTTTCGGGAGTGGACGAGCAGTACGTC.

The genes are TRBV24-1 and TRBJ2-1; 8 nucleotides align to TRBD1. J lost 8 bases, V lost 1 base, and 15 bases had no gene match. CDR3 length equals 18 residues. Germline CDR1 reads KGHDR; CDR2 reads SFDVKD. This CDR3 is CATSDLPGTGPPRDEQFF. In DNA form, the CDR3 reads TGTGCCACCAGTGATTTACCCGGGACAGGCCCACCTCGGGATGAGCAGTTCTTC.

With respect to this clone: In this CDR3 the conserved last residue, phenylalanine or tryptophan, is missing, so a read error is likely. The DNA is left out, because the CDR3 cannot be placed on it with certainty; the CDR3 is given as TCRdb lists it. The chain carries TRBV28 and TRBJ1-1; the table calls TRBD1, which could not be checked here. Germline assignment: CDR1 MDHEN and CDR2 SYDVKM. The CDR3 length is 13 residues, termini included. This chain's CDR3 is CASSLTGGEPLLR.

The chain carries TRBV5-1 and TRBJ2-1, with TRBD2 matching 10 bases. CDR3 length equals 14 residues. The V gene's germline CDR1 is SGHRS and CDR2 YFSETQ. The ends lost 1 base at V and 8 bases at J; junction bases unmatched: 3. The CDR3 nucleotides are TGCGCCAGCAGCTTGACTAGCGGGAACGATGAGCAGTTCTTC. It specifies CASSLTSGNDEQFF.

The table lists this clone with a count of one. The rearrangement joins TRBV7-8 to TRBJ1-1, with a possible D match to TRBD1 (5 bases). Germline assignment: CDR1 SGHVS and CDR2 FQNEAQ. CDR3 length: 15 residues. V was clipped by 3 bases and J by 0 bases, with 11 bases between them. The CDR3 DNA sequence: TGTGCCAGCAGCTTTTCGACAGACATGAACACTGAAGCTTTCTTT. This codes for CASSFSTDMNTEAFF. Drawing the rest from reference TRBV7-8 and TRBJ1-1, the complete variable domain is GAGVSQSPRYKVAKRGQDVALRCDPISGHVSLFWYQQALGQGPEFLTYFQNEAQLDKSGLPSDRFFAERPEGSVSTLKIQRTQQEDSAVYLCASSFSTDMNTEAFFGQGTRLTVV.

The chain carries TRBV28 and TRBJ2-3; 14 positions match TRBD2. Germline assignment: CDR1 MDHEN and CDR2 SYDVKM. The CDR3 has 18 residues. J lost 2 bases, V lost 6 bases, and 10 bases had no gene match. Here the CDR3 DNA reads TGTGCCAGCAGGGTACCGGGACTAGCGGGAGCTTTCACAGATACGCAGTATTTT. It translates to CASRVPGLAGAFTDTQYF.

The rearrangement links TRBV12-5 to TRBJ2-2; 7 bases align to TRBD1. V shed 5 bases and J 6 bases; nucleotides not matched to a gene: 12. CDR1 LGHNT and CDR2 FRNRAP come from the germline V gene. The CDR3 is 16 residues long. CDR3 amino acids: CASGPRQGIRSGELFF. DNA for the CDR3: TGTGCTAGTGGTCCCCGACAGGGTATTAGGTCCGGGGAGCTGTTTTTT.

The V call is TRBV2, the J call TRBJ1-4; 10 nucleotides agree with TRBD1. Germline CDR1 reads SNHLY; CDR2 reads FYNNEI. There are 15 residues in the CDR3. Trimming took 7 bases from V and 5 from J; bases not matched to a gene: 7. The CDR3 sequence: CASTIRTGGNEKLFF. CDR3 nucleotide sequence: TGTGCCAGCACCATCCGGACAGGGGGAAATGAAAAACTGTTTTTT. The full variable domain, with the rest looked up from reference TRBV2 and TRBJ1-4, is EPEVTQTPSHQVTQMGQEVILRCVPISNHLYFYWYRQILGQKVEFLVSFYNNEISEKSEIFDDQFSVERPDGSNFTLKIRSTKLEDSAMYFCASTIRTGGNEKLFFGSGTQLSVL.

This clone was detected only a few times. The chain has TRBV19 and TRBJ1-3; weak D call: TRBD1 (6 bases). CDR3 length equals 15 residues. Germline V gene sequence: CDR1 LNHDA, CDR2 SQIVND (reference sequence). V was pared by 3 bases and J by 2 bases, with 11 bases between. The CDR3 region has the DNA TGTGCCAGTAGTATGGCACAGGGAGCTGGAAACACCATATATTTT. Translated: CASSMAQGAGNTIYF.

V is TRBV18 and J is TRBJ1-4; 9 nucleotides agree with TRBD1. The V gene end was trimmed by 5 bases and the J gene end by 0 bases; junction bases not matched to a gene: 16. CDR1 is KGHSH, CDR2 LQKENI, per germline. This CDR3 region has 20 residues. CDR3 amino acids: CASSRPPGQGARATNEKLFF. The DNA of the CDR3 is TGTGCCAGCTCAAGGCCGCCGGGACAGGGCGCGCGTGCAACTAATGAAAAACTGTTTTTT.

This sequence joins TRBV2 and TRBJ1-4; 7 positions match TRBD1. There are 14 residues in the CDR3. V lost 7 bases to trimming and J lost 8 bases; unmatched junction nucleotides: 10. Germline CDR1 and CDR2: SNHLY and FYNNEI. CDR3 residues: CASTEGAGREKLFF. Written as DNA, the CDR3 is TGTGCCAGCACCGAGGGGGCTGGGAGGGAAAAACTGTTTTTT.

V is TRBV25-1 and J is TRBJ1-2; D is uncertain. The V end was cut by 5 bases, the J end by 4 bases, with 11 bases between. Germline lookup yields CDR1 MGHDK and CDR2 SYGVNS. This CDR3 has 13 residues. The CDR3 here is CASSPNPGYGYTF. For the CDR3, the DNA is TGTGCCAGCAGTCCGAACCCCGGCTATGGCTACACCTTC.

The gene calls are TRBV3-1 (or the pseudogene TRBV3-2) and TRBJ1-3; tentative D call: TRBD1 (6 bases). The CDR3 covers 18 residues. Germline CDR1 is LGHDT and CDR2 is YNNKEL (reference sequence). The V end was cut by 4 bases, the J end by 5 bases, with 24 bases between. The CDR3, as DNA: TGTGCCAGCAGCCGAAATAGTCCGGGACAAATTTGGCGAAACACCATATATTTT. This gives the protein CASSRNSPGQIWRNTIYF.

The V call is TRBV7-6, the J call TRBJ2-1, with 8 bases matching TRBD2. The CDR3 has 18 residues. Germline loops: CDR1 SGHVS, CDR2 FNYEAQ. V gave up 4 bases and J gave up 0 bases; unmatched junction bases: 11. The CDR3 DNA reads as TGTGCCAGCAGCTATTCCAGCGGGGGCTTGAGCTCCTACAATGAGCAGTTCTTC. This sequence encodes CASSYSSGGLSSYNEQFF.

This clone has a handful of counts. The V gene is TRBV29-1, the J gene TRBJ2-2, with a tentative D call TRBD2 (7 bases). The CDR3 runs 14 residues. Trimming shortened V by 4 bases and J by 7 bases, and 16 bases separated the two germline ends. Germline V gives CDR1 SQVTM, CDR2 ANQGSEA. CDR3 loop: CSVGQVPGGGELFF. CDR3 nucleotides: TGCAGCGTTGGACAGGTCCCGGGAGGCGGGGAGCTGTTTTTT.

This chain connects TRBV5-1 to TRBJ2-7, with TRBD2 matching 9 bases. CDR1 and CDR2 from the germline V gene are SGHRS and YFSETQ. V was clipped by 3 bases and J by 4 bases; unmatched bases: 5. CDR3 length: 14 amino acids. In DNA, the CDR3 is TGCGCCAGCAGCTACATAGCGGGAGTGTACGAGCAGTACTTC. Translated, it gives CASSYIAGVYEQYF.

The chain has TRBV2 and TRBJ2-2; D is possibly TRBD2 (5 bases). V was cut by 8 bases and J by 1 base, with 14 bases left in between. CDR3 length equals 15 residues. CDR1 SNHLY and CDR2 FYNNEI come from the germline V gene. The CDR3 spells CASALRAGNTGELFF. The CDR3 region has the DNA TGTGCCAGCGCCCTTAGGGCGGGGAACACCGGGGAGCTGTTTTTT. Complete variable domain (other parts from reference TRBV2 and TRBJ2-2): EPEVTQTPSHQVTQMGQEVILRCVPISNHLYFYWYRQILGQKVEFLVSFYNNEISEKSEIFDDQFSVERPDGSNFTLKIRSTKLEDSAMYFCASALRAGNTGELFFGEGSRLTVL.

The genes are TRBV6-6 and TRBJ2-7, with 11 bases lining up with TRBD2. CDR1 is MNHNY and CDR2 is SVGAGI in the germline V gene (reference sequence). V lost 5 bases, J lost 5 bases, and 5 bases stayed unmatched. The CDR3 covers 14 residues. The CDR3 nucleotides read TGTGCCAGCAGTCTACTAGCGGGAGCCGACGAGCAGTACGTC. Translating it yields CASSLLAGADEQYV.

The gene calls are TRBV7-8 and TRBJ2-7, with a weak D call TRBD1 (6 bases). This CDR3 region has 13 residues. Between the trimmed V and J ends, which lost 5 bases and 2 bases, there was a span of 10 bases. The V gene's germline CDR1 is SGHVS and CDR2 FQNEAQ. CDR3 coding DNA: TGTGCCAGCAGCCAAGGACAGACCTACGAGCAGTACTTC. Amino acid sequence: CASSQGQTYEQYF.